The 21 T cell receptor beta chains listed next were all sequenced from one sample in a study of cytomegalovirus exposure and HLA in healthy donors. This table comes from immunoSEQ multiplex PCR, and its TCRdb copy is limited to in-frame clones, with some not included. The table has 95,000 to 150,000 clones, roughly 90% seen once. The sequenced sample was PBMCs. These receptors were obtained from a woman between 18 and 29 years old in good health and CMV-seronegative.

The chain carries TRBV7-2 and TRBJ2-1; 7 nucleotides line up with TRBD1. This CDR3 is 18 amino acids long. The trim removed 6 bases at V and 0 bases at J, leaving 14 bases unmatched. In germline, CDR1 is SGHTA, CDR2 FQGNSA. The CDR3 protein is CASSRGQGAIYSYNEQFF. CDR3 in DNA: TGTGCCAGCAGTAGGGGGCAGGGAGCAATATACTCCTACAATGAGCAGTTCTTC.

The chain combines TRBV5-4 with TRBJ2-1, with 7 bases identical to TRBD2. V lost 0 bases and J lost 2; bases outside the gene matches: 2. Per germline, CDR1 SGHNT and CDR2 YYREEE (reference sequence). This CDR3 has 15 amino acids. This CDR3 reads CASSLEAGPYNEQFF. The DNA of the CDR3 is TGTGCCAGCAGCTTGGAAGCGGGACCCTACAATGAGCAGTTCTTC.

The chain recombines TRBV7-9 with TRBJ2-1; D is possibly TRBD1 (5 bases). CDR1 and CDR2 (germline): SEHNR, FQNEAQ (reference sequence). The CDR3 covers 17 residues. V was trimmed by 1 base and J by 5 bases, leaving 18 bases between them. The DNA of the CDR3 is TGTGCCAGCAGCTTAGTCGGTGGGGCTACGCTGGACAATGAGCAGTTCTTC. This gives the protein CASSLVGGATLDNEQFF.

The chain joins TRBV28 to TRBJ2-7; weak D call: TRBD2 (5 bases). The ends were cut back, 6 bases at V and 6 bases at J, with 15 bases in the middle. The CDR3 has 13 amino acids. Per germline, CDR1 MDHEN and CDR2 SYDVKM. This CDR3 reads CASRLAGVGEQYF. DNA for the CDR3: TGTGCCAGCAGGCTAGCCGGTGTTGGCGAGCAGTACTTC.

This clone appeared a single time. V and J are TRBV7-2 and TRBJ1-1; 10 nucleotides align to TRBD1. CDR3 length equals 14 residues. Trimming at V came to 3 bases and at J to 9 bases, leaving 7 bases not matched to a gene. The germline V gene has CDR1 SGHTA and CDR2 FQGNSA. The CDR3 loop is CASSFDAGQGKAFF. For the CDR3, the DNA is TGTGCCAGCAGCTTTGATGCGGGACAGGGGAAAGCTTTCTTT.

CDR3 DNA sequence: TGTGCCAGCTCACCAGGCCAGGGTCCCAATGAAAAACTGTTTTTT. It yields the protein CASSPGQGPNEKLFF. This chain joins TRBV18 and TRBJ1-4, with D perhaps TRBD1 (5 bases). Germline V gene sequence: CDR1 KGHSH, CDR2 LQKENI. The CDR3 extends over 15 amino acids. Trimming removed 2 bases from V and 5 bases from J, with 12 bases in between.

In DNA, the CDR3 is TGTGCCAGCAGCGCACAGGGGGCGCTTACTGAAGCTTTCTTT. Translating gives CASSAQGALTEAFF. This chain links TRBV7-2 with TRBJ1-1; 9 bases are a match to TRBD1. The CDR3 runs to 14 residues. V dropped 5 bases and J dropped 5; count of bases not matched to a gene: 6. The germline V gene encodes CDR1 SGHTA and CDR2 FQGNSA.

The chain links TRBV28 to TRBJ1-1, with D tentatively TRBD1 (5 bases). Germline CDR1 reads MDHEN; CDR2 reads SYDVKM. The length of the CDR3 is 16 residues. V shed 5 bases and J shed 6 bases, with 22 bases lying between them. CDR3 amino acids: CASSPVWGSGYAEAFF. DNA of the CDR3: TGTGCCAGCAGTCCGGTTTGGGGGAGCGGGTACGCTGAAGCTTTCTTT. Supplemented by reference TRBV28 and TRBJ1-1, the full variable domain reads DVKVTQSSRYLVKRTGEKVFLECVQDMDHENMFWYRQDPGLGLRLIYFSYDVKMKEKGDIPEGYSVSREKKERFSLILESASTNQTSMYLCASSPVWGSGYAEAFFGQGTRLTVV.

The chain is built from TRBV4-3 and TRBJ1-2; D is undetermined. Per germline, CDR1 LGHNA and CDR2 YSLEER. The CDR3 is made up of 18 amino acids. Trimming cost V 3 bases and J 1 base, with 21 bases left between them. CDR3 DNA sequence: TGCGCCAGCAGCCACCGCCAGGCCGCCGCCCTTTATAACTATGGCTACACCTTC. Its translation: CASSHRQAAALYNYGYTF.

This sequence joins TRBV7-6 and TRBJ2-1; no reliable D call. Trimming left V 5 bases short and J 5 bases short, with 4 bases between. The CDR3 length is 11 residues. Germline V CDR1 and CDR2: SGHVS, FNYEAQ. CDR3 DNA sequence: TGTGCCAGCAGCCTACACAATGAGCAGTTCTTC. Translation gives CASSLHNEQFF.

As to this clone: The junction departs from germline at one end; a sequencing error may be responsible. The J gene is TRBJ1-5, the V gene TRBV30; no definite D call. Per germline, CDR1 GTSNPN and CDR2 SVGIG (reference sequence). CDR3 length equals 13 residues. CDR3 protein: CVWSPGANQPQHF. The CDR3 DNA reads TGTGTCTGGAGCCCGGGAGCAAATCAGCCCCAGCATTTT. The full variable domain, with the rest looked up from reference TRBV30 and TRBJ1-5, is SQTIHQWPATLVQPVGSPLSLECTVEGTSNPNLYWYRQAAGRGLQLLFYSVGIGQISSEVPQNLSASRPQDRQFILSSKKLLLSDSGFYLCVWSPGANQPQHFGDGTRLSIL.

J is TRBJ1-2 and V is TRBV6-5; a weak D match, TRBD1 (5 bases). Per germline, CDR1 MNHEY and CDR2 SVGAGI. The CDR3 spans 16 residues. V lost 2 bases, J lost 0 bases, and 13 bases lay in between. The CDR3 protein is CASSYARDFPNYGYTF. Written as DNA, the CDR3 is TGTGCCAGCAGTTACGCCCGGGACTTCCCTAACTATGGCTACACCTTC.

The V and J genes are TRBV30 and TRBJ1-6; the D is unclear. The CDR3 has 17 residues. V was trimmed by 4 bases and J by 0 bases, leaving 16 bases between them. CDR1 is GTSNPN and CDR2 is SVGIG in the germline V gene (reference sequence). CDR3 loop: CAWTKPDAFSYNSPLHF. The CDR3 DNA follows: TGTGCCTGGACAAAGCCCGATGCCTTCTCCTATAATTCACCCCTCCACTTT.

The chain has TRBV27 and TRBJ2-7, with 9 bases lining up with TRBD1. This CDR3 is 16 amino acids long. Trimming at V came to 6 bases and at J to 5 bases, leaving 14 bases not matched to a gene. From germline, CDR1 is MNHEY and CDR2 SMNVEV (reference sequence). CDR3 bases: TGTGCCAGCAGCTTACGAACGGGACAGGGCCTCCACGAGCAGTACTTC. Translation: CASSLRTGQGLHEQYF.

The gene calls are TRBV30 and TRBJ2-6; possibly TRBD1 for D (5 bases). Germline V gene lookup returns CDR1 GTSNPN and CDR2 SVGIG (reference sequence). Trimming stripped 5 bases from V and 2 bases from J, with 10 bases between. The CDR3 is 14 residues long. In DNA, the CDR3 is TGTGCCTGGGACACAGGTACTGGGGCCAACGTCCTGACTTTC. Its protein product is CAWDTGTGANVLTF.

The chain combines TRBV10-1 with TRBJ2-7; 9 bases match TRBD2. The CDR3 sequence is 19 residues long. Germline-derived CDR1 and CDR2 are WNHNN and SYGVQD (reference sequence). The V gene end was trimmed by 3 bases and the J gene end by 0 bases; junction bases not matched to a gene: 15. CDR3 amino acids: CASSDQTTTSGGSSYEQYF. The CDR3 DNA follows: TGCGCCAGCAGTGACCAAACGACGACTAGCGGAGGGAGCTCCTACGAGCAGTACTTC.

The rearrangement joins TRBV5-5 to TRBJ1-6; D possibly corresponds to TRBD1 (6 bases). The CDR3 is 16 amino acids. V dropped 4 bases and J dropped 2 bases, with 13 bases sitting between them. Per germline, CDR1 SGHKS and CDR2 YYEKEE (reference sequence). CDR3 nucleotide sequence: TGTGCCAGCAGCCCGGGGGGCGCGACCTATAATTCACCCCTCCACTTT. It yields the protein CASSPGGATYNSPLHF.

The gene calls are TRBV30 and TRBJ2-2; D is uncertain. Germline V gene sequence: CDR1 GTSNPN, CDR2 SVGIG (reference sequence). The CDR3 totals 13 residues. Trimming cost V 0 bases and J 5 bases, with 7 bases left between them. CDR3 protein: CAWSVQLTGELFF. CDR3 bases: TGTGCCTGGAGTGTACAGCTTACCGGGGAGCTGTTTTTT.

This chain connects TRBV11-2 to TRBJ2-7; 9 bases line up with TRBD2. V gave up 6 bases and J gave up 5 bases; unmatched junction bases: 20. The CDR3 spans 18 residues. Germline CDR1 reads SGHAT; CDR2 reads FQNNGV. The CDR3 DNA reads TGTGCCAGCAGGCACACCAGGGTCCCGGGACTAGCTCTCAACGAGCAGTACTTC. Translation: CASRHTRVPGLALNEQYF.

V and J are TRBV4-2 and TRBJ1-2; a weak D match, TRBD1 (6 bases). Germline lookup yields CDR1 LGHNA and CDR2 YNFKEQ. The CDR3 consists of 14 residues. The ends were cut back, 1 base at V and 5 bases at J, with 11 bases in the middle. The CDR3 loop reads CASSQARTAYGYTF. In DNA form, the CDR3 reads TGTGCCAGCAGCCAAGCCCGGACAGCTTATGGCTACACCTTC.

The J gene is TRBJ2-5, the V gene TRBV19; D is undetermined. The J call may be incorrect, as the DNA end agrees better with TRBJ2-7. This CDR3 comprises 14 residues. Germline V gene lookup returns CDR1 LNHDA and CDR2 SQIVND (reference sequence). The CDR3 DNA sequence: TGTGCCAGTAGTATCTCTCCGGTTGTGGGCGAGCAGTACTTC. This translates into CASSISPVVGEQYF.